The present TCR beta chain was sequenced within a study of blood T cells in healthy people across ages. The V gene's germline CDR1 is MNHEY and CDR2 SVGEGT. The CDR3 spans 15 residues. With 6 bases removed from V and 3 bases from J, the gap between germline ends came to 14 bases. A second roughly 6 to 12 cycle PCR used barcoded and J-beta primers. TCRdb independently ran MiXCR on the 5' RACE reads; one entry per CDR3 protein. The sample lists 1,500,000 or so distinct CDR3 sequences, around 59% occurring once. Input material: blood. The receptor was derived from a man in his late teens or twenties in good health. V gene TRBV6-2 or TRBV6-3 combines with J gene TRBJ2-2; perhaps TRBD2 as D (6 bases). DNA of the CDR3: TGTGCCAGCAGCCCCGGGACTTTTGACACCGGGGAGCTGTTTTTT. Translation gives CASSPGTFDTGELFF.